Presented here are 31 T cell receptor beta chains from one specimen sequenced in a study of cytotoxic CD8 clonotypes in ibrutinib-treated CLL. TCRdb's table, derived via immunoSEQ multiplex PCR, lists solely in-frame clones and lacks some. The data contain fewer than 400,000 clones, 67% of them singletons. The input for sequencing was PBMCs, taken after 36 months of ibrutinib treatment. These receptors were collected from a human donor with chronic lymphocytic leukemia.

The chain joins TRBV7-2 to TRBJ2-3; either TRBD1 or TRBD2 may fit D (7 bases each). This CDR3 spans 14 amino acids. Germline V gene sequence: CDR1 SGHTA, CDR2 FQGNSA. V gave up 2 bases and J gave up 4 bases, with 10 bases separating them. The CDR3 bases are TGTGCCAGCAGCTTACCAGGGGGGGCAGATACGCAGTATTTT. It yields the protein CASSLPGGADTQYF.

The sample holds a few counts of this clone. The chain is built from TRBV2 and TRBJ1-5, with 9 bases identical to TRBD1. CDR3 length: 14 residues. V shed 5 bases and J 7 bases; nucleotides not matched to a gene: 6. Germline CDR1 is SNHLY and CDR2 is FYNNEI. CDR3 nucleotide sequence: TGTGCCAGCAGTACGGGACAGGGTGAACAGCCCCAGCATTTT. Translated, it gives CASSTGQGEQPQHF.

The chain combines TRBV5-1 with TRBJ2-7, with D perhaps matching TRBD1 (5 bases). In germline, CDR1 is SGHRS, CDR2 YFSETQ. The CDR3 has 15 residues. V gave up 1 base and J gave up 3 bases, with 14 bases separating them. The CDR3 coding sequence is TGCGCCAGCAGCTTGTTGGGGCGTTCGGTCTACGAGCAGTACTTC. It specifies CASSLLGRSVYEQYF.

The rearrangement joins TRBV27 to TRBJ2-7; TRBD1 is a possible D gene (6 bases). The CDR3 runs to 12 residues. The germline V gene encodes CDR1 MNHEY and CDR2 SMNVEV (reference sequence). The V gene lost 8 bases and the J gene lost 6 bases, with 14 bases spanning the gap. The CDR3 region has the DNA TGTGCCAGCCCATCACACAGGGTCGAGCAGTACTTC. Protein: CASPSHRVEQYF.

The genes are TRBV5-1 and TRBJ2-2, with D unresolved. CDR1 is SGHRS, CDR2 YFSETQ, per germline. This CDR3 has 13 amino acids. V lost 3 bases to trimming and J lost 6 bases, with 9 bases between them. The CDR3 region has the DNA TGCGCCAGCAGCTCCCCGCCTTCCGGGGAGCTGTTTTTT. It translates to CASSSPPSGELFF.

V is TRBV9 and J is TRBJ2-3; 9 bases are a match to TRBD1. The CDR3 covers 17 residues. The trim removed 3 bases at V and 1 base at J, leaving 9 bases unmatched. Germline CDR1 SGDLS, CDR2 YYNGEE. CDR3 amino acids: CASSALQGARGTDTQYF. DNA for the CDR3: TGTGCCAGCAGCGCCCTACAGGGGGCGCGGGGCACAGATACGCAGTATTTT. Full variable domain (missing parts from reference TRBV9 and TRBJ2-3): DSGVTQTPKHLITATGQRVTLRCSPRSGDLSVYWYQQSLDQGLQFLIQYYNGEERAKGNILERFSAQQFPDLHSELNLSSLELGDSALYFCASSALQGARGTDTQYFGPGTRLTVL.

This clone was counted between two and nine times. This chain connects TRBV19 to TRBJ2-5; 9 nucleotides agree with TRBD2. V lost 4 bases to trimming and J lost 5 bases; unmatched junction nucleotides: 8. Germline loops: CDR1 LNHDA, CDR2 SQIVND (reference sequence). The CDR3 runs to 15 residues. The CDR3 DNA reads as TGTGCCAGTAGTAGGCGGGGGGGCCCAGGGGAGACCCAGTACTTC. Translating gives CASSRRGGPGETQYF.

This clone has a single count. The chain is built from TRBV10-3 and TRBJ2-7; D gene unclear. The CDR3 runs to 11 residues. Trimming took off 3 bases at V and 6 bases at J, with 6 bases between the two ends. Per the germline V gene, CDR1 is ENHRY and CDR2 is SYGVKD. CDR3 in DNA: TGTGCCATCAGTGACCTCGGCGAGCAGTACTTC. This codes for CAISDLGEQYF.

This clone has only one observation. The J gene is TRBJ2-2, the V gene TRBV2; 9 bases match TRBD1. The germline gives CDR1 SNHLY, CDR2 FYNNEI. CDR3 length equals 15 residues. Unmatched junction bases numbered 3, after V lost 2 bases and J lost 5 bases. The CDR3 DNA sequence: TGTGCCAGCAGTGAAACGACAGGGGGGACCGGGGAGCTGTTTTTT. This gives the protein CASSETTGGTGELFF.

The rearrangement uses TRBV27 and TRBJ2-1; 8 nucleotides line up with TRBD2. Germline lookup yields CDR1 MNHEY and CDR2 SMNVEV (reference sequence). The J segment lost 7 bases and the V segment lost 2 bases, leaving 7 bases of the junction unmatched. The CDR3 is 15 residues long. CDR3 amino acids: CASSLSPSGSNEQFF. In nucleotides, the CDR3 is TGTGCCAGCAGTTTAAGTCCTAGCGGGTCAAATGAGCAGTTCTTC.

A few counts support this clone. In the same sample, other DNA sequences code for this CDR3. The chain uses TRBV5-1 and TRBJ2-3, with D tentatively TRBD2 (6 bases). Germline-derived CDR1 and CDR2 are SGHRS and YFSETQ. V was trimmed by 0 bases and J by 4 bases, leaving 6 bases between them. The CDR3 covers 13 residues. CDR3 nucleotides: TGCGCCAGCAGCTTGGCGGGGGCAGATACGCAGTATTTT. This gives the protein CASSLAGADTQYF.

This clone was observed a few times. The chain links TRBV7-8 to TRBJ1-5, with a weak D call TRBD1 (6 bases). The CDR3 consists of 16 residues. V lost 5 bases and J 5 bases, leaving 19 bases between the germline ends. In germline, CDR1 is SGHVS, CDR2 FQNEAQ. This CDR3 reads CASSQNRDTTYQPQHF. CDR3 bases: TGTGCCAGCAGCCAAAACCGGGACACAACTTATCAGCCCCAGCATTTT.

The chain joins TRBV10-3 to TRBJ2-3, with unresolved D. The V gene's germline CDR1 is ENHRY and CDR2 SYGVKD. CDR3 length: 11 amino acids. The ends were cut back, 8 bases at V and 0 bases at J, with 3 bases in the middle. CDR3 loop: CAIESTDTQYF. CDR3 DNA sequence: TGTGCCATCGAAAGCACAGATACGCAGTATTTT.

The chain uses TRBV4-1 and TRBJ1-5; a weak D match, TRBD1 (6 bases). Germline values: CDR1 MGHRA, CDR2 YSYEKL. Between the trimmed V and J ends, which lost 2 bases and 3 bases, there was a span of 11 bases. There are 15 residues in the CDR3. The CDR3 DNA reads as TGCGCCAGCAGCCAACCTGGACAGTACAATCAGCCCCAGCATTTT. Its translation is CASSQPGQYNQPQHF.

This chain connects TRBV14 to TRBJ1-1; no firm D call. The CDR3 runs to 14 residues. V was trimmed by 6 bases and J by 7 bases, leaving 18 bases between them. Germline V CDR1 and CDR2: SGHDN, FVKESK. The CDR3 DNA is TGTGCCAGCAGTCCAGAGCAGTGGCGGTATGAAGCTTTCTTT. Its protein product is CASSPEQWRYEAFF.

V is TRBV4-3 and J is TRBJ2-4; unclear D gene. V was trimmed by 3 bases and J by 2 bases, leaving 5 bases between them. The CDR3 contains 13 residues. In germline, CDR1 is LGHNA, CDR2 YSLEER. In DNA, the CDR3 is TGCGCCAGCAGCCAGGGGACCAAAAACATTCAGTACTTC. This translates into CASSQGTKNIQYF.

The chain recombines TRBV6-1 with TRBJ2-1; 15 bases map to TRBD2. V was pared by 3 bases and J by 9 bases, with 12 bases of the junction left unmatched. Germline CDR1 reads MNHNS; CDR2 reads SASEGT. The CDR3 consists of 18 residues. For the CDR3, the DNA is TGTGCCAGCAGTGAGCGGGTAGGACTAGCGGGAGGGCCTGTTGAGCAGTTCTTC. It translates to CASSERVGLAGGPVEQFF.

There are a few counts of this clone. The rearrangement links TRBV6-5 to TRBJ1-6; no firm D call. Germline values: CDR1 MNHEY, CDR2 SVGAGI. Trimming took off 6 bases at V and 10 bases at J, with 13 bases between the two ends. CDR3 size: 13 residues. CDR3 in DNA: TGTGCCAGCAGCCCTCTCAGAGACTCACCCCTCCACTTT. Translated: CASSPLRDSPLHF.

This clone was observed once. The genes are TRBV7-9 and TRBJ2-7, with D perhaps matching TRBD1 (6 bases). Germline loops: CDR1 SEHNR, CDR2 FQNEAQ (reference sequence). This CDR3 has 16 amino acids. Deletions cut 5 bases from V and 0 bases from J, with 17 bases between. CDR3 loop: CASSPQRTAVSYEQYF. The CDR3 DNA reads TGTGCCAGCAGCCCCCAGAGGACAGCAGTCTCCTACGAGCAGTACTTC.

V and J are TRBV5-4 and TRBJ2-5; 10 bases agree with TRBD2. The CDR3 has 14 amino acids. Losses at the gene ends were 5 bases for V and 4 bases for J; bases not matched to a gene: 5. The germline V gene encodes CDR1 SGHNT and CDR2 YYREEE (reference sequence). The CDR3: CASSSGTSVETQYF. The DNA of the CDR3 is TGTGCCAGCAGTTCCGGGACTAGCGTAGAGACCCAGTACTTC.

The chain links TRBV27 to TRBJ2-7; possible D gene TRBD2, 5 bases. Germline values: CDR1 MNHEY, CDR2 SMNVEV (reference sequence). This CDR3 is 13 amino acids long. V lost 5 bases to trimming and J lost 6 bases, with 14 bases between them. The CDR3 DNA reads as TGTGCCAGCAGTCCGAGGGTTGAGGGCGAGCAGTACTTC. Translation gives CASSPRVEGEQYF.

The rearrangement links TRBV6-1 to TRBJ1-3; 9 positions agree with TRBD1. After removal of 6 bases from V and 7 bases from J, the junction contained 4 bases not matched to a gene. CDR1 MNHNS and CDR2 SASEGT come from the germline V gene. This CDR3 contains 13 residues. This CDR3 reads CASRPGQGNTIYF. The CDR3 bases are TGTGCCAGCAGACCGGGACAGGGTAACACCATATATTTT.

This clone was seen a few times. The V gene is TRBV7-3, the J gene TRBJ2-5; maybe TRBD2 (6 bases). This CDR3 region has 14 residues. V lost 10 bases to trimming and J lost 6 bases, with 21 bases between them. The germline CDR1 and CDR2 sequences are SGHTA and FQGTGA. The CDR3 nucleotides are TGTGCCATGACTCATACGGACTACACACAGACCCAGTACTTC. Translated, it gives CAMTHTDYTQTQYF.

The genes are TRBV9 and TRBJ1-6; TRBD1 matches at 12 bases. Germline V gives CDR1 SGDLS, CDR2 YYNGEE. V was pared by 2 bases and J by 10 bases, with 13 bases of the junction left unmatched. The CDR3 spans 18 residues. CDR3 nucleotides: TGTGCCAGCAGCGTGGACCGGGACAGGGGGCTTTTAAGGTCACCCCTCCACTTT. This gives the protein CASSVDRDRGLLRSPLHF.

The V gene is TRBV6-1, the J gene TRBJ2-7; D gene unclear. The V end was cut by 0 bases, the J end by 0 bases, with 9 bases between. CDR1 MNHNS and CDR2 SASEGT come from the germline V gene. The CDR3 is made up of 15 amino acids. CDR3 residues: CASSEALRSSYEQYF. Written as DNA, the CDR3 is TGTGCCAGCAGTGAAGCGCTCCGGAGCTCCTACGAGCAGTACTTC.

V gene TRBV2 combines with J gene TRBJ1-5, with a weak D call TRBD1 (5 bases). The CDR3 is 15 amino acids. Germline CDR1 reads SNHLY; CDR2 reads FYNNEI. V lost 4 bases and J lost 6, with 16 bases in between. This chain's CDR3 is CASSAEAAGTQPQHF. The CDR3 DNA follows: TGTGCCAGCAGTGCGGAGGCTGCAGGGACTCAGCCCCAGCATTTT.

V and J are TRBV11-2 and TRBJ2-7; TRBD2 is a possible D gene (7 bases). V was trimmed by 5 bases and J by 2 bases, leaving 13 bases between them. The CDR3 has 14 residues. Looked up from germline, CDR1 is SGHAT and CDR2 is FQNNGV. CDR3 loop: CASSRGGGPYEQYF. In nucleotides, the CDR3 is TGTGCCAGCAGCAGAGGGGGGGGTCCCTACGAGCAGTACTTC.

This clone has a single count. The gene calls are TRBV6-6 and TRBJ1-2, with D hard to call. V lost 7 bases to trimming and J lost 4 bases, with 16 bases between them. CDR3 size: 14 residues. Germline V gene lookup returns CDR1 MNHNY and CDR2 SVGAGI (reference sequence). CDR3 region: CASTHNGVSYGYTF. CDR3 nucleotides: TGTGCCAGCACCCACAACGGGGTTTCCTATGGCTACACCTTC.

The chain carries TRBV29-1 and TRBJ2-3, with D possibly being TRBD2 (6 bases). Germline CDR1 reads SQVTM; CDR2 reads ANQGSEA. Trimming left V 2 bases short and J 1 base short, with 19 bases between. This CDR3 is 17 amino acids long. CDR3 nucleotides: TGCAGCGTTGAATCCCCACGAGCTTGGGGGGGCACAGATACGCAGTATTTT. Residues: CSVESPRAWGGTDTQYF.

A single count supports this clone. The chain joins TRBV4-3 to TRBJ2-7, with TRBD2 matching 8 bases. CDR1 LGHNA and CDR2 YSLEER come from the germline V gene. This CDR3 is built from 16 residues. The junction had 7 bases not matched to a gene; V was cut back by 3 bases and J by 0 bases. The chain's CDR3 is CASSQILAASSYEQYF. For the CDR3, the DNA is TGCGCCAGCAGCCAGATACTAGCGGCCAGCTCCTACGAGCAGTACTTC.

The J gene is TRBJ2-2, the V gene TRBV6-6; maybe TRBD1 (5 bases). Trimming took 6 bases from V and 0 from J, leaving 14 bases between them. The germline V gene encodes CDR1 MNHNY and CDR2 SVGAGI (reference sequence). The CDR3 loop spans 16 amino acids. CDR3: CASRLRQITNTGELFF. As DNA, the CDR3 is TGTGCCAGCAGACTTCGACAGATCACGAACACCGGGGAGCTGTTTTTT.